The entry below gives a single TCR beta chain sequence along with its context. The sample holds a few counts of this clonotype. Its antigen is still unknown. The sample holds no much larger clone one base away, and base qualities are not on file. This sample was sequenced with an Illumina HiSeq 2500. Quantitative 5'-RACE with molecular barcodes was used to prepare TCR beta libraries. The original methods were these. Disease-linked TCR variants were identified with a new computational method built on a probabilistic model of VDJ rearrangement. Using fastp trimming at Q25 and MiXCR clonotype assembly, TCRdb reanalyzed the public sequencing data and kept in-frame beta chains. Entries that share a CDR3 protein sequence are merged under the most common genes and DNA. TCRdb's processing, not the authors' own work, is the source of the V and J calls. This sample comprises approximately 400,000 distinct CDR3 sequences, more than 15% of them detected only once. The ten largest clonotypes hold approximately 0.97% of the sample.

The record originates from a study of CD8 T cells in ankylosing spondylitis (dated by TCRdb to 2017 to 2019). About the study as a whole: The study profiled T cell receptor beta repertoires in healthy donors and ankylosing spondylitis patients to find disease-linked TCR variants. Peripheral blood samples were taken, and synovial fluid was additionally collected from ankylosing spondylitis patients. The whole study cohort included 90 to 120 healthy donors and around 25 ankylosing spondylitis patients. General findings and caveats noted by the study authors: Significant enrichment of the disease-linked clones was reported in matched synovial fluid samples from ankylosing spondylitis patients. The disease-linked clones had a CD8+ phenotype and were found at relatively low frequencies in peripheral blood. Blood from ankylosing spondylitis patients appeared to be characterized by a TCR beta motif composed of about 8 highly homologous amino acid variants. Some motif variants had previously been reported in the synovial fluid and blood of reactive arthritis patients, which suggests shared mechanisms of disease initiation.

V and J lose 1 base and 8 bases, and a span of 11 bases separates them. From the germline V gene (reference sequence), CDR1 is LNHNV and CDR2 is YYDKDF. From cysteine to phenylalanine, the CDR3 is 13 amino acids long. Only CDR3 DNA is held: 39 bases, read in frame from base 1. Sequencing input: blood, either unsorted or a sorted T cell fraction (not recorded which). This sequence uses TRBV15 and TRBJ1-1, and TRBD1 may be the D gene, going by 5 matching bases. This TCR came from a male donor with ankylosing spondylitis. The nucleotides read TGTGCCACCAGCAGAGTTAAGGGACTGGAAGCTTTCTTT. Its amino acids are CATSRVKGLEAFF.